This record looks at one T cell receptor beta chain sequence and its context. The length of the CDR3 is 13 residues. These data belong to a study of T cells expressing NK-cell markers. TCRdb re-called the 5' RACE reads and shows each CDR3 protein once, DNA omitted. This repertoire includes about 460,000 distinct CDR3 sequences. What was sequenced was blood T cells: a sorted CD56 or NKG2C T cell subset, CD4+ or CD8+ T cells, or bulk PBMC T cells (not recorded which). V and J are TRBV12-3 or TRBV12-4 and TRBJ2-1; TCRdb selects TRBD1, and the lack of DNA leaves this call unchecked. This sequence was found in a woman in her fifties or sixties in good health. The CDR3 protein is CASSRPTYNEQFF.